This TCR beta chain was captured in a study of T cells after yellow fever vaccination (dated by TCRdb to about 2019). General notes on the study: Libraries from fractions with low cell numbers were prepared with the SMART-Seq v4 Ultra Low Input RNA kit. To follow T-cell clones before and after primary and booster YFV17D yellow fever vaccination, bulk TCR alpha and beta repertoires were sequenced over time. Two healthy male donors, one aged 18 to 30 and one aged 30 to 39 years, were included in the cohort. Blood was collected at multiple timepoints before and after primary and secondary immunization, and bulk PBMC replicates and cell subsets were isolated.

Clipping removes 5 bases from V and 2 bases from J, with 11 as the unmatched junction base count. From a lookup of the germline V gene, CDR1 and CDR2 are SGHTA and FQGNSA. Inclusive of the bounding cysteine and phenylalanine, the CDR3 is 17 residues long. Only the CDR3 part of the read is kept: 51 bases, read in frame from the first base. The treatment or condition label, read with the paper, signifies: live attenuated yellow fever vaccine strain. A standard Ficoll-Paque protocol was used to isolate PBMCs from peripheral blood. Dynabeads CD4 and CD8 positive selection kits were used to isolate CD4 and CD8 T-cell fractions. TriZol was used to extract RNA from bulk PBMCs, from CD4 and CD8 fractions, and from dextramer-positive and dextramer-negative fractions. General findings and caveats noted by the study authors: Compared with the primary T-cell response, the secondary T-cell response was faster but weaker, reaching its peak on day 5 rather than on day 15. A small share of clonotypes was detected in both CD4 and CD8 compartments, with the overlap likely arising from convergent recombination. After the booster, most clones that had expanded after primary vaccination were detected again (nearly 98% of CD4 and 88% of CD8), suggesting broad maintenance of memory. Computational filtering was required because FACS-sorted repertoires could contain abundant contaminating clonotypes from the bulk population. Only a couple of donors were included in the study, so the extent to which the findings can be generalized is limited.

In this sample, this clonotype turned up a few times. The antigen this receptor binds is unknown. Base qualities were left out, and no much larger clone turns up one base away. Data came from an Illumina NovaSeq 6000. Synthesis of TCR cDNA relied on 5'RACE template switching, a step that introduced a universal primer site along with unique molecular identifiers. cDNA synthesis was primed from both the TCR alpha and TCR beta constant segments. Libraries were amplified in two PCR steps, with sample barcodes and sequencing adapters added in the second step. Sequencing of libraries was done on Illumina HiSeq 2500 (2x100 bp) or NovaSeq (2x150 bp). Under the source paper's analysis protocol: MIGEC was used to demultiplex reads and collapse the reads into UMI consensus sequences, and MiXCR was used for V(D)J alignment. Clonotypes responding to the vaccine were identified with edgeR on replicate PBMC samples, with the criteria of FDR below 0.01 and a log2 fold change above 5 up to day 15. Each bulk clonotype received a CD4 or CD8 identity based on whether the sequenced CD4 or CD8 repertoire contained that clonotype at higher abundance. Through fastp at Q25 and MiXCR, TCRdb rebuilt clones from the public reads, retaining in-frame beta chains. A single entry per CDR3 protein holds the most common genes and DNA from its merged rows. The V and J calls were not made by the authors but by TCRdb's processing. In this sample the table shows approximately 260,000 distinct CDR3 sequences, around 5.2% of which occur a single time. Clones ranked in the top ten supply approximately 3.5% of the sample.

The sequencing used CD4+ T cells sorted from PBMCs, collected on the day of the yellow fever booster vaccination. Recombination connected TRBV7-2 to TRBJ2-3, with TRBD2 identical over 9 junction bases. The receptor comes from a man between 18 and 35 years old who received the YFV17D yellow fever vaccine. This receptor has the CDR3 CASSHRSGGHFTDTQYF. The DNA reads TGTGCCAGCAGCCATCGTAGCGGGGGCCATTTCACAGATACGCAGTATTTT.